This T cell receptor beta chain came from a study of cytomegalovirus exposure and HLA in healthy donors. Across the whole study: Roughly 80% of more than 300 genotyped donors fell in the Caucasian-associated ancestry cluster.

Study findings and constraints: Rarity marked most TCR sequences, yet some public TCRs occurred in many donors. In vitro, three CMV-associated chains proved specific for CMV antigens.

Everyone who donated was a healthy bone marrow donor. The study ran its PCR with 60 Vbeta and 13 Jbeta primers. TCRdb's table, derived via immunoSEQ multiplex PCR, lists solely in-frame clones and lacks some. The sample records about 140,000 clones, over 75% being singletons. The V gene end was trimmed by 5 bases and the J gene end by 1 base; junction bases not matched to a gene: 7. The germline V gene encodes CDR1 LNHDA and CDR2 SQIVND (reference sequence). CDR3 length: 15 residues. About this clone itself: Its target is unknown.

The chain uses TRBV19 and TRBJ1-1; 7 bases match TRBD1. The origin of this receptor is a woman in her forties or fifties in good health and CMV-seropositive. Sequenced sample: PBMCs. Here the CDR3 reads CASSSPGQSNTEAFF. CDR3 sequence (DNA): TGTGCCAGTAGTTCTCCGGGACAGTCGAACACTGAAGCTTTCTTT.